This T cell receptor (beta chain) was identified during a study of shared clonotypes between healthy human individuals (dated by TCRdb to the early 2020s). Some background on the complete study: The cohort included three men and two women between 18 and 49 years of age. For each donor, CD4 naive and CD4 memory were each given three plates, CD8 naive was given two plates, and CD8 memory was given one plate. Leukapheresis yielded between about 0.85 and 10 billion PBMCs per donor. Blood TCR repertoires of about five healthy adults were deeply sequenced to estimate repertoire size and the extent of clonotype sharing between individuals. To increase sequencing depth and limit assay-specific biases, TCR repertoire library preparation and sequencing were carried out by different laboratories using diverse techniques.

The donors were healthy, HIV-negative adults with no recently reported acute infections or vaccinations. All donors were Caucasian adults living in Nashville, Tennessee, USA. Magnetic negative selection was used to enrich CD4+ T cells, after which naive cells were positively selected on CD45RA and the negative fraction became the memory subset. Blood was obtained by leukapheresis, after which PBMCs were separated by Ficoll-Histopaque density gradient centrifugation and cryopreserved in liquid nitrogen vapor phase. Purity and quantity of every magnetically sorted T cell population were checked by analytical flow cytometry. From each sorted fraction, genomic DNA was isolated and quantified by UV absorbance on a Nanodrop 2000c. About this clone: No antigen is known for it. Per-base quality was not reported, and no clone a single base away is much larger than it.

TCR CDR3 regions were amplified from genomic DNA by multiplex PCR using the deep immunoSEQ assay. Genomic DNA extracted from each cell subset was distributed evenly over all wells of several immunoSEQ 96-well plates, and each plate served as one replicate. For sorted subsets, each replicate PCR was loaded with around 220 ng genomic DNA, equivalent to 30,000 or so T cell genomes. The purified libraries were quantified using a Qubit 3.0 fluorometer, sized with a Bioanalyzer 2100, and then quantified again using the KAPA Library Quantification kit. Every immunoSEQ 96-well plate was sequenced on a separate single-read 150-cycle Illumina NextSeq 550 flow cell. As for how the authors treated the data: Because the immunoSEQ output held only junctional sequences and lacked quality scores, the filtering could not match the filtering applied to full-length reads. Sequences were annotated with PyIR, a Python wrapper for IgBLAST v1.9, using IMGT germline references to assign V/J genes and CDR3. Reads were filtered out if the reads had weak V/J assignments (E-value above 1e-6), no CDR3, stop codons, out-of-frame junctions, or ambiguous translated residues. V3J clonotypes were defined by identical inferred V gene, J gene, and CDR3 amino acid sequence. To compute the percentage overlap between repertoires, the number of shared unique clonotypes was divided by the size of the smaller repertoire. Repertoire richness was assessed with RTK rarefaction, the Chao1 estimator, and Recon v2.1 estimates of unobserved clonotypes. For all TCRbeta clonotypes obtained by the gDNA method from a handful of donors, generation probabilities were computed with OLGA. TCRdb retrieved this table from immuneACCESS and kept in-frame rearrangements only. Not all clones are present; in checked studies, unresolved V genes account for under half, and no reason is known for the remainder. That table is the source of V, J and clone size, and D and trimming were worked out from the DNA. The sample has approximately 1,500,000 clones on record, roughly 96% of them singletons. The top ten clonotypes cover 1.2% of the sample.

The germline V gene (reference sequence) specifies LNHNV as CDR1 and YYDKDF as CDR2. CDR3 length: 20 amino acids, cysteine to phenylalanine. CDR3 DNA only is kept here, 60 bases in frame from base 1. Trimming leaves V shorter by 2 bases and J shorter by 4 bases, with the junction holding 19 bases beyond the gene matches. The full study reports these points: Naive subsets generally had larger estimated clonotype richness than memory subsets. Sampling was restricted to blood, and TCR repertoires in tissue are likely to differ from TCR repertoires in blood. Pairwise subsampling indicated that sequencing depth was expected to affect the degree of clonotype sharing among donors. Clonotypes shared by all four sorted-subset donors showed higher generation probabilities than non-shared clonotypes. Sharing across a few donors was observed for roughly 5.4% of naive CD4, less than 4% of naive CD8, about 2.5% of memory CD4, and about 0.4% of memory CD8 clonotypes. Rarefaction of sorted-subset datasets indicated incomplete sequencing despite the large sequencing depth. The genetic and exposure-history diversity represented was limited by the small number of donors.

Material for sequencing was naive CD4+ T cells sorted from blood. The meaning of the sample's cell subset or site label: CD45RA+ positively selected. The chain is made from TRBV15 and TRBJ2-2; 7 bases in the junction line up with TRBD2. The source is a man aged 25-40 years in good health. The DNA is as follows: TGTGCCACCAGCAGAATCGTACCGGGAGGACGGCGCGTGGGCACCGGGGAGCTGTTTTTT. It codes for CATSRIVPGGRRVGTGELFF.